A selection of T cell receptor beta chains follows, all from one sample in a study of human T cells and chemical hapten exposure. TCRdb re-called the RACE reads through MiXCR, storing one row per CDR3 protein. The data contain a few hundred thousand distinct CDR3 sequences, about 6% of them singletons. The sample here was whole blood, taken in connection with sensitization to the hapten diphenylcyclopropenone (DPC). These receptors originate from a woman between 18 and 29 years old with alopecia areata. Some clones in this sample may be carry-over from other donors' samples. Both conserved end residues are part of each CDR3. The D gene is left open where the match is weak. Clone sizes are given selectively: once, few, many, or a class where the clone is expanded.

CDR3 protein,CDR3 DNA,V gene,J gene,D gene,clone size
CASSLSGWGQAPGQPQHF,TGTGCCAGCAGTTTGAGCGGCTGGGGACAGGCCCCCGGTCAGCCCCAGCATTTT,TRBV12-3/TRBV12-4,TRBJ1-5,TRBD1,-
CASSSRSIDSGANVLTF,TGTGCCAGCAGCTCCCGTTCGATCGACTCAGGGGCCAACGTCCTGACTTTC,TRBV7-9,TRBJ2-6,-,few
CASRGDYNSPLHF,TGCGCCAGCCGTGGTGATTATAATTCACCCCTCCACTTT,TRBV5-1,TRBJ1-6,-,many
CASSQQTGKFTEAFF,TGTGCCAGCAGCCAACAGACAGGGAAGTTCACTGAAGCTTTCTTT,TRBV13,TRBJ1-1,TRBD1,-
CASSLKGQATTNEKLFF,TGCGCCAGCAGCTTGAAGGGACAGGCCACAACTAATGAAAAACTGTTTTTT,TRBV5-1,TRBJ1-4,TRBD1,-
CATRASGNTDTQYF,TGTGCCACCAGGGCTAGCGGGAATACAGATACGCAGTATTTT,TRBV24-1,TRBJ2-3,TRBD2,-
CASSLGPLQETQYF,TGTGCCAGCAGTCTCGGACCGCTCCAAGAGACCCAGTACTTC,TRBV12-3/TRBV12-4,TRBJ2-5,-,few
CASSPGRFNEKLFF,TGTGCCAGCAGCCCCGGCAGGTTTAATGAAAAACTGTTTTTT,TRBV2,TRBJ1-4,-,-
CASSLSDRLNEQFF,TGTGCCAGCAGTTTATCGGACCGCCTCAATGAGCAGTTCTTC,TRBV28,TRBJ2-1,-,few
CASRGDGAYEQYF,TGTGCCAGCAGGGGGGACGGTGCCTACGAGCAGTACTTC,TRBV2,TRBJ2-7,-,few
CASSLGAGGQQYF,TGTGCCAGCAGCTTAGGTGCAGGTGGGCAGCAGTACTTC,TRBV7-3,TRBJ2-4,-,-
CASSPAGTSGMNTEAFF,TGTGCCAGCAGCCCTGCAGGGACGAGTGGGATGAACACTGAAGCTTTCTTT,TRBV28,TRBJ1-1,-,many
CAISAEEDTQYF,TGTGCCATCAGTGCTGAGGAAGATACGCAGTATTTT,TRBV10-3,TRBJ2-3,-,few
CATSDRLTDTQYF,TGTGCCACCAGTGACAGGCTGACAGATACGCAGTATTTT,TRBV24-1,TRBJ2-3,-,many
CASSLDMYGYTF,TGCGCCAGCAGCTTGGATATGTATGGCTACACCTTC,TRBV5-1,TRBJ1-2,-,few
CASSDTRGYTDTQYF,TGTGCCAGCAGTGATACGCGGGGGTACACAGATACGCAGTATTTT,TRBV25-1,TRBJ2-3,TRBD2,-
CASSQLTGENTEAFF,TGTGCCAGCAGCCAGTTGACAGGGGAGAACACTGAAGCTTTCTTT,TRBV7-9,TRBJ1-1,TRBD1,many
CASRQDRGAPDTQYF,TGTGCCAGCAGACAGGACAGAGGGGCTCCAGATACGCAGTATTTT,TRBV6-2/TRBV6-3,TRBJ2-3,-,-
CASSQDRAGGPPLTF,TGTGCCAGCAGCCAAGACCGGGCGGGGGGGCCCCCTTTGACCTTT,TRBV4-2,TRBJ2-3,TRBD2,many
CASSQSGDLDTEAFF,TGCGCCAGCAGCCAGTCAGGGGATTTGGACACTGAAGCTTTCTTT,TRBV4-3,TRBJ1-1,-,few
CASSLRQGAGYGYTF,TGTGCCAGCAGTTTGCGACAGGGGGCAGGCTATGGCTACACCTTC,TRBV6-2/TRBV6-3,TRBJ1-2,TRBD1,few
CAISESGKGLGYGYTF,TGTGCCATCAGTGAGTCTGGGAAGGGTCTGGGCTATGGCTACACCTTC,TRBV10-3,TRBJ1-2,-,many
CASSQRQVNTEAFF,TGTGCCAGCAGCCAACGACAGGTGAACACTGAAGCTTTCTTT,TRBV6-5,TRBJ1-1,-,many
CASSLAGGEGYTF,TGTGCCAGCAGCTTAGCTGGGGGTGAAGGCTACACCTTC,TRBV7-9,TRBJ1-2,-,many
CASSSGLAADTQYF,TGTGCCAGCAGCTCCGGACTAGCGGCAGATACGCAGTATTTT,TRBV11-2,TRBJ2-3,TRBD2,many
CAISGGHSTNEKLFF,TGTGCCATCTCTGGGGGACACTCAACTAATGAAAAACTGTTTTTT,TRBV10-3,TRBJ1-4,-,many
CASSPGVVQYF,TGTGCCAGCTCTCCGGGCGTCGTGCAGTATTTT,TRBV6-2/TRBV6-3,TRBJ2-3,-,many
CASIEDRRNTGELFF,TGTGCCAGCATTGAAGACAGGAGGAACACCGGGGAGCTGTTTTTT,TRBV12-3/TRBV12-4,TRBJ2-2,-,-
CATSRDRENPYNEQFF,TGTGCCACCAGCAGGGACAGGGAGAACCCTTACAATGAGCAGTTCTTC,TRBV15,TRBJ2-1,TRBD1,few
CASSPRGGNEQYF,TGTGCCAGCAGTCCGCGAGGGGGGAACGAGCAGTACTTC,TRBV6-5,TRBJ2-7,-,many
CSVGGGTEKLFF,TGCAGCGTTGGTGGGGGGACTGAAAAACTGTTTTTT,TRBV29-1,TRBJ1-4,-,many
CASSLGNREDYGYTF,TGTGCCAGCAGCTTGGGCAATAGGGAGGACTATGGCTACACCTTC,TRBV7-3,TRBJ1-2,-,-
CASSAPGVSEKLFF,TGTGCCAGCAGTGCACCCGGGGTTAGTGAAAAACTGTTTTTT,TRBV25-1,TRBJ1-4,-,few
CASSQWDRANSPLHF,TGTGCCAGCAGCCAATGGGACAGGGCAAATTCACCCCTCCACTTT,TRBV14,TRBJ1-6,TRBD1,many
CASSPSVGRGTSSYNEQFF,TGTGCCAGCAGCCCCAGCGTCGGGCGGGGGACGAGCTCCTACAATGAGCAGTTCTTC,TRBV7-6,TRBJ2-1,TRBD2,many
CASSRVLAGGPDTDTQYF,TGTGCCAGCAGCCGAGTACTAGCGGGGGGGCCGGACACAGATACGCAGTATTTT,TRBV4-2,TRBJ2-3,TRBD2,few
CASSQVGQVINEQFF,TGCGCCAGCAGCCAAGTCGGGCAGGTCATCAATGAGCAGTTCTTC,TRBV4-1,TRBJ2-1,-,-
CASSSTGGYYEQYF,TGTGCCAGCAGTTCAACAGGGGGATACTACGAGCAGTACTTC,TRBV12-3/TRBV12-4,TRBJ2-7,TRBD1,-
CASSPDSSNREDTQYF,TGCGCCAGCAGCCCGGACAGTTCTAATCGTGAAGATACGCAGTATTTT,TRBV5-1,TRBJ2-3,-,-
CASSYRPSHADTQYF,TGTGCCAGCAGTTATCGGCCCTCTCATGCAGATACGCAGTATTTT,TRBV6-2/TRBV6-3,TRBJ2-3,-,-
CSVGYSVSGNTIYF,TGCAGCGTTGGGTACAGTGTCTCTGGAAACACCATATATTTT,TRBV29-1,TRBJ1-3,-,many
CATSDPGLDQDTQYF,TGTGCCACCAGTGATCCAGGACTAGACCAAGATACGCAGTATTTT,TRBV24-1,TRBJ2-3,TRBD2,many
CSARGPTSGDEQYF,TGCAGTGCTAGAGGCCCTACAAGCGGGGACGAGCAGTACTTC,TRBV20-1,TRBJ2-7,TRBD2,-
CASSDGTGRYNEQFF,TGTGCCAGCAGTGACGGGACAGGGAGGTACAATGAGCAGTTCTTC,TRBV2,TRBJ2-1,TRBD1,-
CSVLQGWDGYTF,TGCAGCGTTCTACAGGGCTGGGATGGCTACACCTTC,TRBV29-1,TRBJ1-2,-,many
CASSTGNQPQHF,TGTGCCAGCAGTACAGGGAATCAGCCCCAGCATTTT,TRBV12-3/TRBV12-4,TRBJ1-5,-,many
CANTGLGSSYEQYF,TGTGCCAACACCGGACTAGGCAGCTCCTACGAGCAGTACTTC,TRBV6-4,TRBJ2-7,TRBD2,few
CASSLIETGELFF,TGTGCCAGCAGCTTAATCGAAACCGGGGAGCTGTTTTTT,TRBV7-6,TRBJ2-2,-,-
CASSVNQGSTEAFF,TGTGCCAGCAGCGTAAATCAGGGGTCCACTGAAGCTTTCTTT,TRBV7-8,TRBJ1-1,-,many
CASTVTVFYEQYF,TGTGCCAGCACCGTGACAGTCTTTTACGAGCAGTACTTC,TRBV6-1,TRBJ2-7,-,-
CAISEALEEQFF,TGTGCCATCAGTGAGGCCCTAGAAGAACAGTTCTTC,TRBV10-3,TRBJ2-1,-,few
CASSLRVPYEQYF,TGTGCCAGCAGTCTCAGGGTCCCCTACGAGCAGTACTTC,TRBV28,TRBJ2-7,-,many
CASTQIRKRGPYTQYF,TGTGCCAGCACTCAAATTCGGAAGCGGGGGCCCTATACGCAGTATTTT,TRBV6-6,TRBJ2-3,TRBD2,-
CASTRGPGSGANVLTF,TGTGCCAGCACCCGGGGACCAGGCTCTGGGGCCAACGTCCTGACTTTC,TRBV7-2,TRBJ2-6,-,-